Sequencing of this T cell receptor beta chain was carried out in a study of post-analysis software for immune sequencing data. Whole-study results and caveats: TRBV5-6, TRBV5-1 and TRBV20-1 were among roughly 5 TRBV segments more frequent in patients than controls.

This clonotype was seen a handful of times. What it recognizes is unknown. Germline V lookup: CDR1 SEHNR, CDR2 FQNEAQ (reference sequence). This CDR3 comprises 15 residues. V shed 5 bases and J shed 8 bases, with 18 bases lying between them. TCR beta cDNA libraries included unique molecular identifiers. TCRdb re-called the PCR reads through MiXCR, storing one row per CDR3 protein. The sample yields hundreds of thousands of distinct CDR3 sequences, 25% to 30% seen once. The sequenced sample consisted of blood. This chain connects TRBV7-9 to TRBJ1-4; D is perhaps TRBD1 (5 bases). The sequence came from a girl under 18 with multiple sclerosis. This chain's CDR3 is CASSDFGGVGEKLFF. The CDR3 DNA reads TGTGCCAGCAGCGACTTTGGGGGGGTAGGAGAAAAACTGTTTTTT.